These 27 T cell receptor beta chains share one sample of origin, sequenced in a study of blood T cells in healthy people across ages. Together with a sample-barcoded 5' primer, a J-beta primer mix was included in a second PCR lasting roughly 6 to 12 cycles. Each CDR3 protein gets one entry after TCRdb re-called the 5' RACE reads with MiXCR. The data contain about 900,000 distinct CDR3 sequences, around 68% of them singletons. The sample consisted of blood. These receptor sequences come from a man aged 25 to 40 in good health.

This clonotype was seen a handful of times. V is TRBV7-2 and J is TRBJ1-5; D possibly corresponds to TRBD1 (5 bases). Looked up from germline, CDR1 is SGHTA and CDR2 is FQGNSA. Trimming pared 6 bases from V and 4 bases from J, leaving 13 bases between. The CDR3 loop spans 14 amino acids. The CDR3 DNA is TGTGCCAGCAGGGGGGTAGAGCGTAATCAGCCCCAGCATTTT. Translating gives CASRGVERNQPQHF.

The chain couples TRBV7-3 to TRBJ2-2, with D perhaps being TRBD1 or TRBD2 (7 bases each). Trimming stripped 5 bases from V and 8 bases from J, with 18 bases between. The CDR3 has 15 amino acids. Germline values: CDR1 SGHTA, CDR2 FQGTGA. CDR3 protein: CASSPPGGGLGELFF. CDR3 sequence (DNA): TGTGCCAGCAGCCCCCCAGGGGGGGGCCTAGGGGAGCTGTTTTTT.

The chain carries TRBV2 and TRBJ2-7, with 8 positions matching TRBD1. The germline V gene has CDR1 SNHLY and CDR2 FYNNEI. The junction had 11 bases not matched to a gene; V was cut back by 3 bases and J by 7 bases. The CDR3 covers 15 residues. The CDR3 loop reads CASSDAGGKYNEQYF. Written as DNA, the CDR3 is TGTGCCAGCAGTGATGCAGGGGGCAAATACAATGAGCAGTACTTC.

The chain combines TRBV4-2 with TRBJ2-3; perhaps TRBD1 as D (5 bases). V lost 4 bases and J 7 bases, leaving 15 bases between the germline ends. Germline CDR1 LGHNA, CDR2 YNFKEQ. The CDR3 contains 14 residues. The CDR3 sequence is CASSLVGPKNTQYF. Here the CDR3 DNA reads TGTGCCAGCAGCCTCGTGGGGCCTAAAAATACGCAGTATTTT.

This clonotype was recorded many times. V gene TRBV13 combines with J gene TRBJ2-1; D ambiguous. The germline V gene encodes CDR1 PRHDT and CDR2 FYEKMQ (reference sequence). There are 13 residues in the CDR3. Trimming took 5 bases from V and 10 from J, leaving 15 bases between them. The CDR3 DNA reads as TGTGCCAGCAGCCTGACCAGATCGCGGGAGCAGTTCTTC. Protein: CASSLTRSREQFF. Supplemented by reference TRBV13 and TRBJ2-1, the full variable domain reads AAGVIQSPRHLIKEKRETATLKCYPIPRHDTVYWYQQGPGQDPQFLISFYEKMQSDKGSIPDRFSAQQFSDYHSELNMSSLELGDSALYFCASSLTRSREQFFGPGTRLTVL.

This clonotype was seen ten or more times. The chain is built from TRBV7-2 and TRBJ2-7; 7 bases align to TRBD2. This CDR3 has 15 amino acids. V was clipped by 1 base and J by 0 bases; unmatched bases: 3. Germline lookup yields CDR1 SGHTA and CDR2 FQGNSA. CDR3 nucleotides: TGTGCCAGCAGCTTAGGGCGGGGGAGCTCCTACGAGCAGTACTTC. This translates into CASSLGRGSSYEQYF.

This chain joins TRBV9 and TRBJ2-7, with no clear D. The V gene's germline CDR1 is SGDLS and CDR2 YYNGEE. The CDR3 consists of 14 residues. V was clipped by 3 bases and J by 7 bases, with 17 bases between them. The DNA of the CDR3 is TGTGCCAGCAGCGACGCAGGCTCCGGAGATGAGCAGTACTTC. Its protein product is CASSDAGSGDEQYF. The complete variable domain, with remaining parts taken from reference TRBV9 and TRBJ2-7, reads DSGVTQTPKHLITATGQRVTLRCSPRSGDLSVYWYQQSLDQGLQFLIQYYNGEERAKGNILERFSAQQFPDLHSELNLSSLELGDSALYFCASSDAGSGDEQYFGPGTRLTVT.

This sequence joins TRBV7-2 and TRBJ2-1, with TRBD2 identical over 10 bases. The CDR3 contains 16 residues. J was trimmed by 2 bases and V by 4 bases; bases with no gene match: 5. Germline loops: CDR1 SGHTA, CDR2 FQGNSA. This CDR3 is CASSSRLAGPYNEQFF. CDR3 nucleotides: TGTGCCAGCAGCTCTCGACTAGCGGGTCCCTACAATGAGCAGTTCTTC.

This chain connects TRBV6-1 to TRBJ2-1, with 13 bases identical to TRBD2. The J segment lost 7 bases and the V segment lost 2 bases, leaving 8 bases of the junction unmatched. CDR3 length: 17 amino acids. Germline CDR1 MNHNS, CDR2 SASEGT. DNA of the CDR3: TGTGCCAGCAGTGAACCTGGACTAGCGGGGGAAGGAAATGAGCAGTTCTTC. Encoded protein: CASSEPGLAGEGNEQFF.

V usage is TRBV18 and J usage is TRBJ1-2; D uncertain. Trimming took off 0 bases at V and 4 bases at J, with 6 bases between the two ends. The CDR3 is 13 residues long. CDR1 is KGHSH, CDR2 LQKENI, per germline. CDR3: CASSPPITYGYTF. The CDR3 DNA reads as TGTGCCAGCTCACCACCGATCACCTATGGCTACACCTTC.

This clonotype has a handful of counts. This rearrangement joins TRBV2 to TRBJ2-3; D is perhaps TRBD1 (6 bases). This CDR3 has 14 amino acids. V was shortened by 7 bases and J by 0 bases, with 11 bases between the two germline ends. Germline loops: CDR1 SNHLY, CDR2 FYNNEI. CDR3 DNA sequence: TGTGCCAGCAACCAGGGGACGAGCACAGATACGCAGTATTTT. Translation: CASNQGTSTDTQYF.

The V call is TRBV7-9, the J call TRBJ2-4; D possibly matches TRBD1 or TRBD2 (5 bases each). The CDR3 is 13 amino acids. V lost 3 bases, J lost 9 bases, and 12 bases lay in between. In germline, CDR1 is SEHNR, CDR2 FQNEAQ (reference sequence). For the CDR3, the DNA is TGTGCCAGCAGCTTTGAGACGGGGACCATTCAGTACTTC. Amino acids: CASSFETGTIQYF.

For this clonotype: A much larger clone differs by one base, so this may be a read error. The rearrangement links TRBV20-1 to TRBJ2-3; no clear D. Germline CDR1 DFQATT, CDR2 SNEGSKA (reference sequence). This CDR3 is built from 14 residues. V was cut by 5 bases and J by 1 base, with 13 bases left in between. This CDR3 reads CSALGRQGTDTQYF. CDR3 DNA sequence: TGCAGTGCTTTGGGCCGGCAGGGCACAGATACGCAGTATTTT.

The V call is TRBV4-2, the J call TRBJ2-3, with 7 positions matching TRBD2. Germline V gives CDR1 LGHNA, CDR2 YNFKEQ. J lost 10 bases, V lost 0 bases, and 4 bases had no gene match. The CDR3 spans 13 residues. CDR3 bases: TGTGCCAGCAGCCAAGAGAGCGGACTAGCGCAGTATTTT. As protein: CASSQESGLAQYF.

The chain is built from TRBV7-9 and TRBJ2-7; no clear D gene. CDR3 size: 13 residues. V shed 8 bases and J shed 5 bases, with 16 bases lying between them. Germline CDR1 is SEHNR and CDR2 is FQNEAQ (reference sequence). This chain's CDR3 is CASSGGQLDEQYF. CDR3 DNA: TGTGCCAGCTCTGGTGGGCAGTTGGACGAGCAGTACTTC. Combining the CDR3 with reference TRBV7-9 and TRBJ2-7 gives the whole variable domain DTGVSQNPRHKITKRGQNVTFRCDPISEHNRLYWYRQTLGQGPEFLTYFQNEAQLEKSRLLSDRFSAERPKGSFSTLEIQRTEQGDSAMYLCASSGGQLDEQYFGPGTRLTVT.

This clonotype was counted once. The junction shows a germline mismatch at one end, possibly a read error. The V gene is TRBV2, the J gene TRBJ1-5, with TRBD1 matching 7 bases. The CDR3 length is 14 residues. Germline-derived CDR1 and CDR2 are SNHLY and FYNNEI. CDR3 region: CASTGQFSTQPQHF. The CDR3 DNA is TGTGCCAGCACGGGACAGTTTAGCACTCAGCCCCAGCATTTT. Looking up the rest from reference TRBV2 and TRBJ1-5 gives the full variable domain: EPEVTQTPSHQVTQMGQEVILRCVPISNHLYFYWYRQILGQKVEFLVSFYNNEISEKSEIFDDQFSVERPDGSNFTLKIRSTKLEDSAMYFCASTGQFSTQPQHFGDGTRLSIL.

The gene calls are TRBV4-2 and TRBJ1-6; D unclear. Between the trimmed V and J ends, which lost 1 base and 10 bases, there was a span of 14 bases. The CDR3 sequence is 15 residues long. The germline V gene encodes CDR1 LGHNA and CDR2 YNFKEQ. This chain's CDR3 is CASSQGVGVGSPLHF. CDR3 DNA sequence: TGTGCCAGCAGCCAAGGTGTGGGAGTCGGATCACCCCTCCACTTT.

V and J are TRBV20-1 and TRBJ2-3; D is ambiguous. Trimming removed 0 bases at V and 1 base at J, with 11 bases between. The CDR3 runs to 15 residues. The germline gives CDR1 DFQATT, CDR2 SNEGSKA (reference sequence). The CDR3 sequence: CSARDPAARTDTQYF. DNA for the CDR3: TGCAGTGCTAGAGATCCAGCAGCCCGCACAGATACGCAGTATTTT.

The chain joins TRBV29-1 to TRBJ1-1; no firm D call. Per germline, CDR1 SQVTM and CDR2 ANQGSEA. V shed 8 bases and J shed 0 bases, with 13 bases lying between them. This CDR3 spans 13 amino acids. DNA for the CDR3: TGCAGCTCCCATCAGCGGATGAACACTGAAGCTTTCTTT. It encodes CSSHQRMNTEAFF.

The gene calls are TRBV19 and TRBJ2-5, with 8 bases matching TRBD1. The trim removed 6 bases at V and 4 bases at J, leaving 4 bases unmatched. This CDR3 contains 13 residues. From germline, CDR1 is LNHDA and CDR2 SQIVND (reference sequence). CDR3 DNA sequence: TGTGCCAGTAGGCTAGACAGGGGAGAGACCCAGTACTTC. It is translated as CASRLDRGETQYF.

This clonotype is a singleton in its sample. The V and J genes are TRBV2 and TRBJ1-1; D is unresolved. Germline V lookup: CDR1 SNHLY, CDR2 FYNNEI. This CDR3 is 14 amino acids long. V shed 6 bases and J shed 3 bases, with 14 bases lying between them. CDR3 residues: CASSGVSGHTEAFF. CDR3 sequence (DNA): TGTGCCAGCAGCGGTGTTAGCGGGCACACTGAAGCTTTCTTT.

V is TRBV19 and J is TRBJ2-3, with TRBD1 matching over 9 bases. CDR1 LNHDA and CDR2 SQIVND come from the germline V gene (reference sequence). V was pared by 5 bases and J by 3 bases, with 9 bases of the junction left unmatched. The length of the CDR3 is 16 residues. The chain's CDR3 is CASSSPEGQGTDTQYF. The CDR3 bases are TGTGCCAGTAGTTCCCCGGAGGGACAGGGAACAGATACGCAGTATTTT.

V and J are TRBV5-1 and TRBJ2-7, with D perhaps given as TRBD1 or TRBD2 (5 bases each). Deletions cut 4 bases from V and 7 bases from J, with 18 bases between. Germline assignment: CDR1 SGHRS and CDR2 YFSETQ. There are 14 residues in the CDR3. The CDR3 loop is CASSNSGGTGEQYF. The DNA of the CDR3 is TGCGCCAGCAGCAATAGTGGGGGAACGGGAGAGCAGTACTTC. Combining the CDR3 with reference TRBV5-1 and TRBJ2-7 gives the whole variable domain KAGVTQTPRYLIKTRGQQVTLSCSPISGHRSVSWYQQTPGQGLQFLFEYFSETQRNKGNFPGRFSGRQFSNSRSEMNVSTLELGDSALYLCASSNSGGTGEQYFGPGTRLTVT.

This rearrangement joins TRBV20-1 to TRBJ2-7; D is possibly TRBD1 (6 bases). V lost 6 bases and J lost 2, with 17 bases in between. The CDR3 is 14 residues long. CDR1 is DFQATT, CDR2 SNEGSKA, per germline (reference sequence). CDR3 sequence reads: CSATLPDRTYEQYF. The CDR3 DNA reads TGCAGTGCAACCCTTCCCGACAGGACCTACGAGCAGTACTTC.

The chain employs TRBV6-1 and TRBJ2-3; D gene unclear. Trimming pared 8 bases from V and 0 bases from J, leaving 15 bases between. Germline V gives CDR1 MNHNS, CDR2 SASEGT. This CDR3 comprises 15 residues. The CDR3 spells CASGPGRVSTDTQYF. The CDR3 DNA reads as TGTGCCAGCGGCCCGGGTAGGGTCAGCACAGATACGCAGTATTTT.

The J gene is TRBJ2-3, the V gene TRBV7-2; 8 bases align to TRBD2. Per the germline V gene, CDR1 is SGHTA and CDR2 is FQGNSA. The CDR3 runs to 15 residues. J was trimmed by 5 bases and V by 5 bases; bases with no gene match: 9. CDR3 loop: CASSGQAGEVDTQYF. The CDR3 bases are TGTGCCAGCAGCGGGCAAGCGGGGGAAGTAGATACGCAGTATTTT.

The chain couples TRBV29-1 to TRBJ1-1, with D possibly being TRBD1 (6 bases). V shed 6 bases and J shed 2 bases, with 13 bases lying between them. Germline V gives CDR1 SQVTM, CDR2 ANQGSEA. The CDR3 extends over 13 amino acids. In DNA form, the CDR3 reads TGCAGCGTCTCGACGGGGGGCAACACTGAAGCTTTCTTT. Translation: CSVSTGGNTEAFF.